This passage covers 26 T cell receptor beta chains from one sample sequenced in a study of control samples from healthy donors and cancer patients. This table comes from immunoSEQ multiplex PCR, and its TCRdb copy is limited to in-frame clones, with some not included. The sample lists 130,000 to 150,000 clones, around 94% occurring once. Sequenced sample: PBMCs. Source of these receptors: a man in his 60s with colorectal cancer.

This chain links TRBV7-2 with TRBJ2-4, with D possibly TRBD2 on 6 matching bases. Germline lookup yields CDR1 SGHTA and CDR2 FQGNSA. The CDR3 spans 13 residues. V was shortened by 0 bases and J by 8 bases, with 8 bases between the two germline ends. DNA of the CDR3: TGTGCCAGCAGCTTAGCGGGCGGGGACATTCAGTACTTC. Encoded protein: CASSLAGGDIQYF.

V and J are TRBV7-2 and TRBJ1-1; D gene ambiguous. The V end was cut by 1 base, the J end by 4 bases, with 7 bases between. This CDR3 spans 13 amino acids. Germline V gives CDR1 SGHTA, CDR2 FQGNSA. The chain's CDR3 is CASSLVDSTEAFF. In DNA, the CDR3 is TGTGCCAGCAGCTTAGTCGATAGCACTGAAGCTTTCTTT.

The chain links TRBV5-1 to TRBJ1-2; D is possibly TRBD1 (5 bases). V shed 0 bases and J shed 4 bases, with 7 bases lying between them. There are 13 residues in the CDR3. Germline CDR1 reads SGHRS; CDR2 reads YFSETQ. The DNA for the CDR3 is TGCGCCAGCAGCTTGGAACAGGTCTATGGCTACACCTTC. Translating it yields CASSLEQVYGYTF.

DNA of the CDR3: TGTGCCAGCAGCTCCAGGGTCAGCATGGAGACCCAGTACTTC. Translated, it gives CASSSRVSMETQYF. The chain carries TRBV5-4 and TRBJ2-5; possibly TRBD1 for D (5 bases). The CDR3 runs to 14 residues. Trimming took off 3 bases at V and 5 bases at J, with 14 bases between the two ends. Germline-derived CDR1 and CDR2 are SGHNT and YYREEE (reference sequence).

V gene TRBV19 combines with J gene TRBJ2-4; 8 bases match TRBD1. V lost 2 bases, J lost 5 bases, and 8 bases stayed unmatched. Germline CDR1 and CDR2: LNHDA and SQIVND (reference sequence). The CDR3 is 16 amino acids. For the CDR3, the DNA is TGTGCCAGTAGTATACTTGGACAGGGCCGCGAAAACATTCAGTACTTC. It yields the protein CASSILGQGRENIQYF.

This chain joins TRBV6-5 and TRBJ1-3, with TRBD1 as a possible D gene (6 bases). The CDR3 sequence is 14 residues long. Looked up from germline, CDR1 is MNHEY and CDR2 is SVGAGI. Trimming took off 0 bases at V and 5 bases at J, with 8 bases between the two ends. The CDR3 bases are TGTGCCAGCAGTTACTCGGGGGGCCGAAACACCATATATTTT. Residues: CASSYSGGRNTIYF.

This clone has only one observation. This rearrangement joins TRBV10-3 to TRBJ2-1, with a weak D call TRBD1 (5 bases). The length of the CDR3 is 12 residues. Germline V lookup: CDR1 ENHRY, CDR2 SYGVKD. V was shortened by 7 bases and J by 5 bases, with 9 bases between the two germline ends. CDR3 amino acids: CAITGRDNEQFF. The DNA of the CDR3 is TGTGCCATCACAGGCAGGGACAATGAGCAGTTCTTC.

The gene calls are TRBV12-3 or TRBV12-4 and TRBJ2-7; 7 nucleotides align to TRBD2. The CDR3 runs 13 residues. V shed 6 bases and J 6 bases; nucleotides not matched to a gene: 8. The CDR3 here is CASSPGGVGEQYF. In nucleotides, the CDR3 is TGTGCCAGCAGCCCTGGGGGGGTGGGCGAGCAGTACTTC.

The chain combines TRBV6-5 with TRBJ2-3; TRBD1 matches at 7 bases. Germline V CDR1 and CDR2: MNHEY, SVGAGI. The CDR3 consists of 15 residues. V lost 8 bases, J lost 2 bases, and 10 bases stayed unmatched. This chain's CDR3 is CASSDRAPLTDTQYF. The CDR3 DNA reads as TGTGCCAGCTCAGACAGGGCCCCTCTCACAGATACGCAGTATTTT.

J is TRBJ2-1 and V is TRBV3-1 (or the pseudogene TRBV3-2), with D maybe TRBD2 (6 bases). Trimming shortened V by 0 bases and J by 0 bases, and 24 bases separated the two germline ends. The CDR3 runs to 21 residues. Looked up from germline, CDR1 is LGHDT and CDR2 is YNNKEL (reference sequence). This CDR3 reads CASSQDGGTVGQKSSYNEQFF. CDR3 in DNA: TGTGCCAGCAGCCAAGATGGCGGGACCGTTGGACAAAAGAGCTCCTACAATGAGCAGTTCTTC.

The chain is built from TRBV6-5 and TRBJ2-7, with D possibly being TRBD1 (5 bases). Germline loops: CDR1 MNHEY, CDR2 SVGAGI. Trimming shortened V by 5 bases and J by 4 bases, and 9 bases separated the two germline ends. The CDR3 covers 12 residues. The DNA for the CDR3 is TGTGCCAGCAGTCCTCGACAGTACGAGCAGTACTTC. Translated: CASSPRQYEQYF.

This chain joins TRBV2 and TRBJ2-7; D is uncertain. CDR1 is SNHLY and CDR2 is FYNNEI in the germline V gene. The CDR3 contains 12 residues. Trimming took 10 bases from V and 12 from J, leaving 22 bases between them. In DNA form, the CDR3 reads TGTGCCACCATCGCTAATTCGCAGGATCGGTACTTC. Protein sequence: CATIANSQDRYF.

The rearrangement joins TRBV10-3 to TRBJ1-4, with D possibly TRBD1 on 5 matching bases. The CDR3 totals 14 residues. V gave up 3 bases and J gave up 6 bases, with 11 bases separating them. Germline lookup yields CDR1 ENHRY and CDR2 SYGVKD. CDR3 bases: TGTGCCATCAGTGACGGGACGGACTATGAAAAACTGTTTTTT. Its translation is CAISDGTDYEKLFF.

The DNA for the CDR3 is TGTGCCAGCAGATCACCCGGGGGATATACGCAGTATTTT. This sequence encodes CASRSPGGYTQYF. V gene TRBV6-5 combines with J gene TRBJ2-3; D possibly corresponds to TRBD2 (6 bases). This CDR3 comprises 13 residues. V was trimmed by 6 bases and J by 7 bases, leaving 14 bases between them. CDR1 and CDR2 from the germline V gene are MNHEY and SVGAGI.

CDR3 protein: CASSLLGPTDTQYF. In nucleotides, the CDR3 is TGTGCCAGCAGCTTACTTGGTCCCACAGATACGCAGTATTTT. This rearrangement joins TRBV11-3 to TRBJ2-3; no clear D gene. The V end was cut by 2 bases, the J end by 2 bases, with 8 bases between. Per the germline V gene, CDR1 is SGHNT and CDR2 is YENEEA. The CDR3 length is 14 residues. The whole variable domain, filled in from reference TRBV11-3 and TRBJ2-3, reads EAGVVQSPRYKIIEKKQPVAFWCNPISGHNTLYWYLQNLGQGPELLIRYENEEAVDDSQLPKDRFSAERLKGVDSTLKIQPAELGDSAVYLCASSLLGPTDTQYFGPGTRLTVL.

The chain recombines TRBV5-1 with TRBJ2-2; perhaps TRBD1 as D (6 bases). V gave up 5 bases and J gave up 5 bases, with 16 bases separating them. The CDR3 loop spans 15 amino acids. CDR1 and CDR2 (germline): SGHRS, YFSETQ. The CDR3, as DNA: TGCGCCAGCAGACTAACAGGGATGAGTACCGGGGAGCTGTTTTTT. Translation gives CASRLTGMSTGELFF.

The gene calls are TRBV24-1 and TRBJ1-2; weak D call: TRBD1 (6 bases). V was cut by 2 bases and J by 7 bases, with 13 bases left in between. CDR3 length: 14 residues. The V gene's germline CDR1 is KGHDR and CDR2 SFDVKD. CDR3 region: CATSDWGRGPGYTF. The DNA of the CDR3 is TGTGCCACCAGTGATTGGGGGCGGGGGCCTGGCTACACCTTC.

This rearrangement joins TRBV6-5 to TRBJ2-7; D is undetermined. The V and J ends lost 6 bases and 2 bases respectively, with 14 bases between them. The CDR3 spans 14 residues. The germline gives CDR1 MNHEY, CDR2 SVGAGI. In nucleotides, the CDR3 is TGTGCCAGCAGGAACCCTGGAAGGACCTACGAGCAGTACTTC. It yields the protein CASRNPGRTYEQYF.

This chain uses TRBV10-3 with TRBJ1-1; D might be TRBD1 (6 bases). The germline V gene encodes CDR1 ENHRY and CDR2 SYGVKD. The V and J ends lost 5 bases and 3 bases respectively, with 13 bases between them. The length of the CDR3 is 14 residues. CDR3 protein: CAISRTGIDTEAFF. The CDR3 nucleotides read TGTGCCATCAGTAGAACAGGGATCGACACTGAAGCTTTCTTT.

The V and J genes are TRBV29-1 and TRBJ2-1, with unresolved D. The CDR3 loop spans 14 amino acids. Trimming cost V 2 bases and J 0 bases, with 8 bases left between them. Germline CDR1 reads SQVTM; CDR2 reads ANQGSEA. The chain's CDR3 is CSVESDGSYNEQFF. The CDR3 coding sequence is TGCAGCGTTGAATCGGACGGCTCCTACAATGAGCAGTTCTTC.

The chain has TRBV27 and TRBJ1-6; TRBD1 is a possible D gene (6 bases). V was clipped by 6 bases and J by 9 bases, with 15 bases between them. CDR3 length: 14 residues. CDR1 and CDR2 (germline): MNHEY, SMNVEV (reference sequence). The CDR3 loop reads CASRGWGAVSPLHF. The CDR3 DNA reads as TGTGCCAGCAGAGGTTGGGGGGCGGTTTCACCCCTCCACTTT.

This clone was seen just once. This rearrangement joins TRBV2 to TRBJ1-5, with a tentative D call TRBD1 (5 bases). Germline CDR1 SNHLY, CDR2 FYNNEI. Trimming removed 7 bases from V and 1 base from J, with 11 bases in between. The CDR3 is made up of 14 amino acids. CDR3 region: CASKGAGSNQPQHF. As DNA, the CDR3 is TGTGCCAGCAAGGGAGCAGGGAGCAATCAGCCCCAGCATTTT. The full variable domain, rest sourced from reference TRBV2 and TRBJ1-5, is EPEVTQTPSHQVTQMGQEVILRCVPISNHLYFYWYRQILGQKVEFLVSFYNNEISEKSEIFDDQFSVERPDGSNFTLKIRSTKLEDSAMYFCASKGAGSNQPQHFGDGTRLSIL.

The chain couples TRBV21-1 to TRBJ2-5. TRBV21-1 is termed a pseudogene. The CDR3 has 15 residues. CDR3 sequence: CASSKVAPGEETQYF. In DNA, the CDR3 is TGTGCCAGCAGCAAAGTCGCCCCAGGAGAAGAGACCCAGTACTTC.

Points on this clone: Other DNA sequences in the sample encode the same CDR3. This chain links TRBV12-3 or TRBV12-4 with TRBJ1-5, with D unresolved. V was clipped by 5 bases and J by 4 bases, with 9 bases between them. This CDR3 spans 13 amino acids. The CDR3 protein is CASSRDGNQPQHF. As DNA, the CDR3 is TGTGCCAGCAGTCGAGACGGTAATCAGCCCCAGCATTTT.

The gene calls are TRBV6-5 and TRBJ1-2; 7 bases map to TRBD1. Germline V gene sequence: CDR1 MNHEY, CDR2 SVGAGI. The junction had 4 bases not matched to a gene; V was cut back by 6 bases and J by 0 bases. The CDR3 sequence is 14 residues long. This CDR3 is CASSRTGANYGYTF. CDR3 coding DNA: TGTGCCAGCAGCCGGACAGGAGCTAACTATGGCTACACCTTC.

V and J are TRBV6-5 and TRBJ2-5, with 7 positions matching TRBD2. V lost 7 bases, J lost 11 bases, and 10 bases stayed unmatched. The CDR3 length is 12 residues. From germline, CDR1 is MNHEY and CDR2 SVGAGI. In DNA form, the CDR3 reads TGTGCCAGCACCCTGGGGGGAGCGGGACAGTACTTC. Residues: CASTLGGAGQYF.